Sequencing of this TCR beta chain was carried out in a study of blood T cell repertoires in COVID-19 (dated by TCRdb to about 2020). For context, the study as a whole: Samples covering the acute and convalescent phases of COVID-19 were provided by collaborators in the United States, Italy and Spain. Nearly every sample came with metadata listing a de-identified subject ID, COVID-19 status, age in years and sex. HLA class I and class II types, where available, came from metadata supplied by the sample provider rather than from assay-based typing. Subjects who had been exposed to COVID-19, were actively infected with it, or had recovered from it provided the deeply sampled blood TCRbeta repertoires that made up the dataset. Samples were obtained from the ongoing ImmuneRACE study (first 160 participants) and from about 1,300 subjects provided by 6 global collaborators. The material from the prospective study consisted of cDNA or gDNA derived from T cells, B-cell-depleted T cells, or PBMCs. The repertoires were released in a freely available public database intended as a resource for research on the immune response to SARS-CoV-2.

Comment on this clone: Its antigen specificity is not known. Base qualities are not provided; no much larger clone lies one nucleotide away.

At one collaborating source in Seattle, patients were enrolled during active infection and were followed longitudinally through the course of disease. Whole blood was collected in K2EDTA tubes by collaborating institutions according to the institutions' own protocols. For TCRbeta analysis, collaborators shipped samples in one of three forms: frozen whole blood, isolated PBMCs, or DNA extracted from either of those sample types. V is cut back by 2 bases and J by 2 bases, with 7 bases in the junction unmatched. The germline V gene specifies SNHLY as CDR1 and FYNNEI as CDR2. The cysteine opens and the phenylalanine closes a CDR3 of 16 amino acids. Just the 48-base CDR3 DNA is kept, in frame starting at base 1. Study-level results and caveats: The quantity of clinical and demographic metadata differed by source and by participant and was supplied without curation.

TCRbeta CDR3 regions were amplified from genomic DNA using the immunoSEQ Assay, a bias-controlled multiplex PCR. The original methods were these. The number of nucleated cells in each sample was estimated by amplification of reference gene primers within the assay. To quantify the absolute abundance of each unique TCRbeta CDR3 rearrangement, sequence reads were collapsed and filtered. Productive Simpson clonality was computed per sample as the square root of Simpson's diversity index over productive rearrangements. TCRdb holds this immuneACCESS table with in-frame rearrangements only. Some clones are missing; in checked studies, unresolved V genes explain under half, and the rest has no known cause. The DNA was the basis for D and trimming; V, J and clone size are from that table. The sample yields fewer than 300,000 clones; roughly 84% were counted once. The ten top clones hold roughly 1.5% of the sample.

The rearranged chain carries TRBV2 and TRBJ1-2; TRBD1 matches 8 bases in the middle. What was sequenced was peripheral blood. The clonotype comes from a human donor with COVID-19, enrolled during active disease. The donor label of this sample is uncertain. The CDR3 reads as follows: CASSEFRGRRNYGYTF. The DNA sequence is given as TGTGCCAGCAGTGAATTCAGGGGGCGAAGGAACTATGGCTACACCTTC.